The following is a T cell receptor (beta chain) sequence with its context. What it binds is unknown. V shed 0 bases and J 4 bases; nucleotides not matched to a gene: 11. Germline loops: CDR1 SGHTA, CDR2 FQGNSA. This CDR3 is 17 amino acids long. The data derive from a study of shared clonotypes between healthy human individuals. As for the study in general: A donor's plate count was three for CD4 naive and three for CD4 memory; CD8 naive had two and CD8 memory one.

The CD4+ fraction was divided into a CD45RA+ naive subset and a CD45RA-negative memory subset. An even split of each subset's genomic DNA across several immunoSEQ plates was performed. Here immunoSEQ multiplex PCR was the method, and the copy in TCRdb shows in-frame clones only, minus some. The data show nearly 1 million clones, about 80% seen once. The study, taken as a whole, reports: Sampling covered nothing but blood. Tissue TCR repertoires likely differ from those found in blood.

The gene calls are TRBV7-2 and TRBJ1-1; 7 bases are a match to TRBD1. The specimen was memory CD4+ T cells sorted from blood. Subset noted: CD45RA-negative fraction. The TCR was taken from a man aged 18 to 29 in good health. This CDR3 is CASSLAQGVGVGTEAFF. CDR3 bases: TGTGCCAGCAGCTTAGCGCAGGGGGTCGGGGTCGGCACTGAAGCTTTCTTT.